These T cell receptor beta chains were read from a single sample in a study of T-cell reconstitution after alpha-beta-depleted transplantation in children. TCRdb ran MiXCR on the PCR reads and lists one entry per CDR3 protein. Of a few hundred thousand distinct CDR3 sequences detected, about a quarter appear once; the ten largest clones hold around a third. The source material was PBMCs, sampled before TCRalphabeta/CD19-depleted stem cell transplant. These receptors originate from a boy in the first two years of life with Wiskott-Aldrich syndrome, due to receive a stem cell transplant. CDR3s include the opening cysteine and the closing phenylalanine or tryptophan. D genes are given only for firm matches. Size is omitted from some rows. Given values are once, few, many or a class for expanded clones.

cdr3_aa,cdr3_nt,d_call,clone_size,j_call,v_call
CASSLNPDTEAFF,TGTGCCAGCAGTTTAAACCCCGACACTGAAGCTTTCTTT,-,few,TRBJ1-1,TRBV27
CSAGPAGLRNTEAFF,TGCAGTGCTGGCCCTGCGGGACTCCGGAACACTGAAGCTTTCTTT,-,-,TRBJ1-1,TRBV20-1
CASSFGGHGYTF,TGTGCCAGCAGCTTCGGAGGGCATGGCTACACCTTC,-,-,TRBJ1-2,TRBV7-2
CASSLEQLSPNEKLFF,TGTGCCAGCAGCTTAGAACAGCTGTCCCCTAATGAAAAACTGTTTTTT,-,few,TRBJ1-4,TRBV7-9
CASSLVLRGEKLFF,TGCGCCAGCAGCTTGGTCCTTCGGGGCGAAAAACTGTTTTTT,-,-,TRBJ1-4,TRBV5-1
CASSLRGYYEQYF,TGTGCCAGCAGCTTACGGGGATACTACGAGCAGTACTTC,-,-,TRBJ2-7,TRBV7-2
CASSDLTVQETQYF,TGTGCCAGCTCCGATTTGACAGTTCAAGAGACCCAGTACTTC,-,-,TRBJ2-5,TRBV25-1
CASSPRLAASYEQYF,TGTGCCAGCAGCCCCCGACTAGCGGCTTCCTACGAGCAGTACTTC,TRBD2,-,TRBJ2-7,TRBV9
CSATAGGGADTQYF,TGCAGTGCTACAGCGGGAGGCGGCGCAGATACGCAGTATTTT,TRBD2,few,TRBJ2-3,TRBV20-1
CSVGMVQETQYF,TGCAGCGTTGGGATGGTCCAAGAGACCCAGTACTTC,-,few,TRBJ2-5,TRBV29-1
CASSAEGTGSDEQYF,TGTGCCAGCAGCGCAGAGGGGACAGGGTCTGACGAGCAGTACTTC,TRBD1,-,TRBJ2-7,TRBV11-2
CASTGTGLNTEAFF,TGTGCCAGCACCGGGACAGGACTGAACACTGAAGCTTTCTTT,TRBD1,-,TRBJ1-1,TRBV12-3/TRBV12-4
CASSLDGNSGANVLTF,TGCGCCAGCAGCTTAGACGGGAACTCTGGGGCCAACGTCCTGACTTTC,-,few,TRBJ2-6,TRBV5-1
CASSSERTRTSGVSYNEQFF,TGCGCCAGCAGCTCAGAACGAACCCGGACTAGCGGAGTTTCCTACAATGAGCAGTTCTTC,TRBD2,few,TRBJ2-1,TRBV5-1
CASSDIAATGELFF,TGTGCCAGCAGCGATATAGCGGCCACCGGGGAGCTGTTTTTT,-,few,TRBJ2-2,TRBV28
CASSQDLGSSYNEQFF,TGTGCCAGCAGCCAAGATTTAGGGAGCTCCTACAATGAGCAGTTCTTC,-,-,TRBJ2-1,TRBV4-2
CASSRDRGMDEQYF,TGTGCCAGCAGTCGCGACAGGGGAATGGACGAGCAGTACTTC,TRBD1,few,TRBJ2-7,TRBV6-1
CASSLGQGRDTQYF,TGCGCCAGCAGCTTGGGACAGGGGAGAGATACGCAGTATTTT,TRBD1,many,TRBJ2-3,TRBV5-1
CASSRSSLSSNQPQHF,TGTGCCAGCAGCCGATCGAGCCTTTCTAGCAATCAGCCCCAGCATTTT,-,few,TRBJ1-5,TRBV7-2
CSVSSGAGTGTQYF,TGCAGCGTTTCTAGCGGAGCAGGGACGGGTACGCAGTATTTT,TRBD2,-,TRBJ2-3,TRBV29-1
CASKYLISGTQYF,TGTGCCAGCAAGTATTTGATATCCGGTACGCAGTATTTT,-,-,TRBJ2-3,TRBV6-1
CASGLGPHQHF,TGTGCTAGTGGCCTCGGACCCCATCAGCATTTT,-,-,TRBJ1-5,TRBV12-5
CASSYSIGQETQYF,TGTGCCAGCAGTTACTCGATAGGGCAAGAGACCCAGTACTTC,-,few,TRBJ2-5,TRBV6-2/TRBV6-3
CASLGWRFNEQFF,TGTGCCAGCTTGGGGTGGAGGTTCAATGAGCAGTTCTTC,-,few,TRBJ2-1,TRBV28
CASSSRTGDYGYTF,TGCGCCAGCAGCTCTAGGACAGGCGACTATGGCTACACCTTC,TRBD1,few,TRBJ1-2,TRBV5-1
CASSLLVSAGTGPRPYWTGELFF,TGTGCCAGCAGCTTACTTGTATCGGCCGGGACAGGGCCCCGGCCATACTGGACCGGGGAGCTGTTTTTT,TRBD1,-,TRBJ2-2,TRBV7-6
CASSLDTGLSYEQYF,TGCGCCAGCAGCTTGGATACAGGCCTCTCCTACGAGCAGTACTTC,-,once,TRBJ2-7,TRBV5-1
CASSEPGQGMGETQYF,TGTGCCAGCAGCGAACCGGGACAGGGGATGGGAGAGACCCAGTACTTC,TRBD1,few,TRBJ2-5,TRBV5-6
CASSGQGRGQPQHF,TGTGCCAGCTCCGGACAGGGGCGAGGTCAGCCCCAGCATTTT,TRBD1,few,TRBJ1-5,TRBV27
CAWSLGGVGQPQHF,TGTGCCTGGAGCCTCGGGGGGGTCGGTCAGCCCCAGCATTTT,-,-,TRBJ1-5,TRBV30
CASSRDGNQPQHF,TGTGCCAGCTCACGCGACGGGAATCAGCCCCAGCATTTT,-,-,TRBJ1-5,TRBV18
CASSPSAEFTDTQYF,TGTGCCAGCAGTCCGTCAGCAGAATTCACAGATACGCAGTATTTT,-,-,TRBJ2-3,TRBV12-3/TRBV12-4
CATSDLGGEATNEQFF,TGTGCCACCAGTGACCTAGGGGGGGAGGCGACCAATGAGCAGTTCTTC,-,-,TRBJ2-1,TRBV24-1
CASSSILRKNEQFF,TGTGCCAGCAGTTCGATACTTCGGAAGAATGAGCAGTTCTTC,-,few,TRBJ2-1,TRBV12-3/TRBV12-4
CASSEAPRRPDTQYF,TGTGCCAGCAGTGAAGCGCCCCGGAGGCCAGATACGCAGTATTTT,-,few,TRBJ2-3,TRBV2